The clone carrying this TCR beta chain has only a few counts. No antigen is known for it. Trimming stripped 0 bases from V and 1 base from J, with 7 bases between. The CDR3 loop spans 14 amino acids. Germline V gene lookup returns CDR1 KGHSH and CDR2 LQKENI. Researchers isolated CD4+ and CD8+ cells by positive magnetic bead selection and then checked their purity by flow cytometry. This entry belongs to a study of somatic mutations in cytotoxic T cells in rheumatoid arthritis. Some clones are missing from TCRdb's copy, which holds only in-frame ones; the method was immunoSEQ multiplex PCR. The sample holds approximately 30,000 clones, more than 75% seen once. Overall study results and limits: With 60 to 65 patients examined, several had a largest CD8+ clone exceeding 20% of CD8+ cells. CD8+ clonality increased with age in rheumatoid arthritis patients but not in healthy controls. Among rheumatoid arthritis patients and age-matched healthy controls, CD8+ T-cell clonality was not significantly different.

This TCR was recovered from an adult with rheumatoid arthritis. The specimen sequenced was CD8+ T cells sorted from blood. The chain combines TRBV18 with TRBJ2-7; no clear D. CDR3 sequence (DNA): TGTGCCAGCTCACCACCGCTGGTTTCCTACGAGCAGTACTTC. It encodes CASSPPLVSYEQYF.